Detailed here is one T cell receptor (beta chain). Caucasian, healthy and from Russia, the donors were aged between about 6 and 90. The ends were cut back, 1 base at V and 2 bases at J, with 16 bases in the middle. This CDR3 is 16 amino acids long. The V gene's germline CDR1 is DFQATT and CDR2 SNEGSKA (reference sequence). This record belongs to a study of blood T cells in healthy people across ages. Primed by a sample-barcoded 5' primer and a J-beta primer mix, a second PCR proceeded for roughly 6 to 12 cycles. TCRdb redid the calling of the 5' RACE reads with MiXCR, one entry per CDR3 protein. The table includes about 640,000 distinct CDR3 sequences, around 54% detected once.

The sample was blood. This rearrangement joins TRBV20-1 to TRBJ2-3, with D possibly being TRBD2 (7 bases). The TCR originated in a man aged 55-75 years in good health. In nucleotides, the CDR3 is TGCAGTGCTAGAGTCGTGGGGGGGCCGGACACAGATACGCAGTATTTT. This gives the protein CSARVVGGPDTDTQYF.